The next 2 T cell receptor beta chains were all read from a single sample in a study of blood T cells in healthy people across ages. Together with a sample-barcoded 5' primer, a J-beta primer mix was included in a second PCR lasting about 6 to 11 cycles. MiXCR was run by TCRdb on the 5' RACE reads, yielding one entry per CDR3 protein. This table holds hundreds of thousands of distinct CDR3 sequences, about 55% found once. Source material: blood. These receptor sequences come from a man of 80 years or more in good health.

V and J are TRBV6-6 and TRBJ2-3; TRBD2 might be the D (6 bases). The CDR3 runs to 13 residues. Germline CDR1 is MNHNY and CDR2 is SVGAGI (reference sequence). V lost 2 bases to trimming and J lost 3 bases, with 6 bases between them. CDR3 residues: CASSYRETDTQYF. The CDR3 DNA reads TGTGCCAGCAGTTACCGGGAGACAGATACGCAGTATTTT.

This sequence joins TRBV2 and TRBJ2-1; the match to TRBD2 covers 8 bases. The CDR3 runs to 15 residues. The germline V gene has CDR1 SNHLY and CDR2 FYNNEI. The V and J ends lost 5 bases and 6 bases, in that order; junction bases with no gene match: 9. For the CDR3, the DNA is TGTGCCAGCAGTAGTCCGGGACTAGAAAGCAATGAGCAGTTCTTC. It specifies CASSSPGLESNEQFF.